The clone carrying this T cell receptor beta chain was detected only a few times. Its specificity is not known. V was pared by 4 bases and J by 8 bases, with 23 bases between. This CDR3 spans 16 amino acids. From germline, CDR1 is MNHEY and CDR2 SMNVEV (reference sequence). The data stem from a study of identical twins. Study-wide results and limits: Beta clonotypes that were abundant in cord blood contained fewer insertions, a pattern absent from memory repertoires. Twins' excess sharing was less marked for out-of-frame beta sequences.

Unique molecular identifiers were present on the cDNA, and a universal primer site came from template switching. MiXCR, run by TCRdb on the 5' RACE reads, gives a single entry per CDR3 protein. The table records about 220,000 distinct CDR3 sequences, around 9.6% of them present only once. The source is a woman aged 18-35 years in good health. The chain has TRBV27 and TRBJ1-2; tentative D call: TRBD1 (5 bases). Sequences were obtained from memory (CD45RO+) T cells sorted from blood. The CDR3 here is CASSSKGSRLNRGYTF. Written as DNA, the CDR3 is TGTGCCAGCAGTTCTAAGGGGTCAAGGCTGAACCGAGGCTACACCTTC.